The 3 T cell receptor beta chains below come from one sample, sequenced in a study of T cell repertoires in cytomegalovirus infection. One entry per CDR3 protein, called by TCRdb with MiXCR from the reads. The sample includes some 940,000 distinct CDR3 sequences, roughly 30% seen only once; the top ten take 13%. What these receptors recognize is not known. The sequencing used cultured CD8+ T cells from PBMCs, collected from culture after CMV antigen stimulation. The origin of the receptors is a human donor in good health (CMV status not recorded). Some clones in this sample may be carry-over from other donors' samples.

This clonotype was seen once. This chain links TRBV27 with TRBJ2-5, with D possibly being TRBD1 (6 bases). Germline CDR1 MNHEY, CDR2 SMNVEV (reference sequence). The CDR3 extends over 12 amino acids. Trimming removed 8 bases from V and 7 bases from J, with 14 bases in between. CDR3 residues: CASVYRDGTQYF. In DNA, the CDR3 is TGTGCCAGCGTGTACAGGGACGGGACCCAGTACTTC.

This clonotype was detected a few times. This chain links TRBV10-2 with TRBJ2-7; D tentatively reads TRBD1 or TRBD2 (5 bases each). Deletions cut 4 bases from V and 5 bases from J, with 12 bases between. The CDR3 spans 13 residues. The germline V gene encodes CDR1 WSHSY and CDR2 SAAADI. CDR3 nucleotides: TGCGCCAGCAGTGTCTGGGACGGAAACGAGCAGTACTTC. The encoded protein is CASSVWDGNEQYF.

V gene TRBV7-6 combines with J gene TRBJ1-1; 12 nucleotides line up with TRBD1. CDR1 SGHVS and CDR2 FNYEAQ come from the germline V gene. The CDR3 runs 16 residues. After removal of 3 bases from V and 8 bases from J, the junction contained 10 bases not matched to a gene. The CDR3: CASSFPGQGALMEAFF. The CDR3 nucleotides read TGTGCCAGCAGCTTCCCGGGACAGGGGGCCCTAATGGAAGCTTTCTTT.